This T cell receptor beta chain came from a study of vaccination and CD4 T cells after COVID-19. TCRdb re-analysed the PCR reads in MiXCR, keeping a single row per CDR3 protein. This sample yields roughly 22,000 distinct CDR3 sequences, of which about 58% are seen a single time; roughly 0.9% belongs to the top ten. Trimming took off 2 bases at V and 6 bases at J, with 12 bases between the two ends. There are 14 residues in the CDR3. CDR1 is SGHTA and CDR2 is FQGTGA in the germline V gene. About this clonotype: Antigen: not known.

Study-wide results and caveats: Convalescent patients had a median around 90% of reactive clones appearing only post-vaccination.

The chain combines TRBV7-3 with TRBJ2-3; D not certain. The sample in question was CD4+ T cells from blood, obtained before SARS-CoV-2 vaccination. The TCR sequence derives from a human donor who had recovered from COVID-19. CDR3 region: CASSLGNRLDTQYF. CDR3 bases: TGTGCCAGCAGCTTAGGTAACCGATTGGATACGCAGTATTTT.